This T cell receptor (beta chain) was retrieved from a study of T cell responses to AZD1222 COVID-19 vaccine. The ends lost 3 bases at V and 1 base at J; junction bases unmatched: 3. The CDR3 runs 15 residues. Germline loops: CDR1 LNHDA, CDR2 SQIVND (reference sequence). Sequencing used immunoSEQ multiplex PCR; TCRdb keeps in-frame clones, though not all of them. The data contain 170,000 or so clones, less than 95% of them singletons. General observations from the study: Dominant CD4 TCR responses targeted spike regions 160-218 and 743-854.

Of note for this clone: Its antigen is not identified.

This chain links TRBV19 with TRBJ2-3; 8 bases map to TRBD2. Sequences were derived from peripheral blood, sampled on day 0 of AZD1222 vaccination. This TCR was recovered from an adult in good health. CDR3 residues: CASSIGSGGTDTQYF. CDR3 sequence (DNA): TGTGCCAGTAGTATTGGTAGCGGGGGCACAGATACGCAGTATTTT. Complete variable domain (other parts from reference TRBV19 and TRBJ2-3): DGGITQSPKYLFRKEGQNVTLSCEQNLNHDAMYWYRQDPGQGLRLIYYSQIVNDFQKGDIAEGYSVSREKKESFPLTVTSAQKNPTAFYLCASSIGSGGTDTQYFGPGTRLTVL.